These 24 T cell receptor beta chains share one sample of origin, sequenced in a study of T cell responses to AZD1222 COVID-19 vaccine. TCRdb's copy holds only in-frame clones and misses some; the assay was immunoSEQ multiplex PCR. The repertoire holds some 150,000 clones, with more than 70% as singletons. The source was peripheral blood, collected on day 0 of MenACWY control vaccination. The receptors here all came from an adult in good health.

The chain is built from TRBV21-1 and TRBJ1-1. TRBV21-1 is marked as a pseudogene. This CDR3 is 13 amino acids long. CDR3 nucleotide sequence: TGTGCCAGCATTCGTCGGGCGAACACTGAAGCTTTCTTT. This gives the protein CASIRRANTEAFF.

The chain joins TRBV19 to TRBJ1-5; D is ambiguous. Trimming cost V 7 bases and J 0 bases, with 7 bases left between them. Germline CDR1 LNHDA, CDR2 SQIVND (reference sequence). The CDR3 has 13 residues. CDR3 protein: CASTRDSNQPQHF. The CDR3 DNA reads as TGTGCCAGTACACGAGATAGCAATCAGCCCCAGCATTTT.

The CDR3 DNA reads TGTGCCAGCAGCTTAGCGGGAATCTCTGAGCAGTTCTTC. Amino acids: CASSLAGISEQFF. V is TRBV7-2 and J is TRBJ2-1; D is unresolved. The CDR3 sequence is 13 residues long. The germline V gene encodes CDR1 SGHTA and CDR2 FQGNSA. Trimming removed 0 bases from V and 9 bases from J, with 9 bases in between.

The V gene is TRBV9, the J gene TRBJ2-7; D might be TRBD1 (6 bases). Germline V CDR1 and CDR2: SGDLS, YYNGEE. The CDR3 runs to 14 residues. V lost 6 bases to trimming and J lost 1 base, with 14 bases between them. The CDR3: CASTEGHTSYEQYF. The CDR3 coding sequence is TGTGCCAGCACCGAGGGACATACTTCCTACGAGCAGTACTTC.

This chain uses TRBV7-3 with TRBJ1-3, with 7 bases that match TRBD1. Trimming cost V 5 bases and J 0 bases; bases outside gene matches: 4. Germline assignment: CDR1 SGHTA and CDR2 FQGTGA. This CDR3 contains 15 residues. DNA of the CDR3: TGTGCCAGCAGCCCAGGGGGGAACTCTGGAAACACCATATATTTT. Amino acid sequence: CASSPGGNSGNTIYF.

This chain uses TRBV7-9 with TRBJ1-4; 7 bases align to TRBD1. Germline trimming cut 5 bases from V and 4 bases from J; bases unmatched to any gene: 4. The CDR3 totals 14 residues. The V gene's germline CDR1 is SEHNR and CDR2 FQNEAQ (reference sequence). In DNA form, the CDR3 reads TGTGCCAGCAGCCGGAGACAGGGTAATGAAAAACTGTTTTTT. The encoded protein is CASSRRQGNEKLFF.

The V and J genes are TRBV28 and TRBJ2-2; tentatively, D is TRBD1 (6 bases). CDR3 length equals 16 residues. V was clipped by 4 bases and J by 6 bases, with 18 bases between them. The V gene's germline CDR1 is MDHEN and CDR2 SYDVKM. CDR3 loop: CASSSRGQRRAGELFF. The CDR3 DNA reads TGTGCCAGCAGTTCCAGGGGTCAACGCAGGGCCGGGGAGCTGTTTTTT.

This chain uses TRBV21-1 with TRBJ2-6; TRBD1 is taken as the D call from the table, unchecked against the DNA. TRBV21-1 is a pseudogene segment. This CDR3 region has 19 residues. Here the CDR3 DNA reads TGTGCCAGCGGGGACAGGGGGCCTCGTGATATCTCTGGGGCCAACGTCCTGACTTTC. Amino acids: CASGDRGPRDISGANVLTF.

The chain links TRBV6-5 to TRBJ1-4, with D possibly TRBD1 on 5 matching bases. V gave up 0 bases and J gave up 8 bases, with 13 bases separating them. Per germline, CDR1 MNHEY and CDR2 SVGAGI. The CDR3 length is 15 residues. CDR3 region: CASSYSPGLQEKLFF. The CDR3, as DNA: TGTGCCAGCAGTTACTCTCCGGGGCTACAGGAAAAACTGTTTTTT.

This clone was detected only once. The chain carries TRBV11-3 and TRBJ2-3; D assignment may be TRBD1 or TRBD2 (5 bases each). The CDR3 has 15 amino acids. Germline CDR1 reads SGHNT; CDR2 reads YENEEA. V gave up 7 bases and J gave up 0 bases, with 14 bases separating them. The DNA of the CDR3 is TGTGCCAGCAACCTCCAAGGGGAGAGCACAGATACGCAGTATTTT. It is translated as CASNLQGESTDTQYF.

This clone was seen a few times. The chain combines TRBV6-6 with TRBJ1-5; perhaps TRBD1 as D (5 bases). The V gene's germline CDR1 is MNHNY and CDR2 SVGAGI (reference sequence). This CDR3 has 17 residues. V was shortened by 5 bases and J by 1 base, with 18 bases between the two germline ends. CDR3 DNA: TGTGCCAGCAGTCCAAGGGGTCAGAGGTACAGCAATCAGCCCCAGCATTTT. This gives the protein CASSPRGQRYSNQPQHF.

This rearrangement joins TRBV7-2 to TRBJ1-3; no definite D call. Trimming cost V 1 base and J 3 bases, with 10 bases left between them. Germline loops: CDR1 SGHTA, CDR2 FQGNSA. The CDR3 is 15 amino acids. The CDR3 loop reads CASSLDRGSGNTIYF. The CDR3 coding sequence is TGTGCCAGCAGCTTAGATCGTGGTAGTGGAAACACCATATATTTT.

The chain recombines TRBV7-2 with TRBJ1-2; 9 positions match TRBD1. Germline V lookup: CDR1 SGHTA, CDR2 FQGNSA. CDR3 length: 15 residues. The V and J ends lost 5 bases and 7 bases, in that order; junction bases with no gene match: 11. The DNA for the CDR3 is TGTGCCAGCAGCCTAAACAGGGGGCTAGAGAGTGGCTACACCTTC. Translation: CASSLNRGLESGYTF.

This chain links TRBV4-3 with TRBJ2-2; 7 nucleotides line up with TRBD2. J gave up 1 base and V 2 bases, and 4 bases lay outside the gene matches. Germline V gives CDR1 LGHNA, CDR2 YSLEER. The CDR3 is made up of 16 amino acids. CDR3 region: CASSQSERGNTGELFF. The CDR3 bases are TGCGCCAGCAGCCAATCGGAGCGGGGGAACACCGGGGAGCTGTTTTTT.

The V gene is TRBV7-3, the J gene TRBJ2-3; 10 bases line up with TRBD2. The V gene's germline CDR1 is SGHTA and CDR2 FQGTGA. Unmatched junction bases numbered 11, after V lost 5 bases and J lost 6 bases. The CDR3 length is 16 residues. In DNA, the CDR3 is TGTGCCAGCAGCAACTCGTTAGCGGGAGGCGAGGATACGCAGTATTTT. It is translated as CASSNSLAGGEDTQYF.

This clone showed up just a few times. The chain links TRBV7-8 to TRBJ1-6; TRBD1 might be the D (5 bases). This CDR3 has 14 amino acids. V lost 5 bases and J lost 6, with 11 bases in between. CDR1 and CDR2 (germline): SGHVS, FQNEAQ. CDR3 amino acids: CASSPQGGNSPLHF. CDR3 nucleotides: TGTGCCAGCAGCCCGCAGGGCGGTAATTCACCCCTCCACTTT.

The chain is built from TRBV6-6 and TRBJ1-5, with 7 bases that match TRBD1. This CDR3 spans 15 amino acids. Germline CDR1 is MNHNY and CDR2 is SVGAGI (reference sequence). V shed 4 bases and J 5 bases; nucleotides not matched to a gene: 8. The CDR3 nucleotides read TGTGCCAGCAGTTCAAGACAGGGTGGCGATCAGCCCCAGCATTTT. Amino acid sequence: CASSSRQGGDQPQHF.

The gene calls are TRBV28 and TRBJ1-1; D is uncertain. Germline assignment: CDR1 MDHEN and CDR2 SYDVKM. The CDR3 extends over 12 amino acids. V was cut by 10 bases and J by 4 bases, with 13 bases left in between. The CDR3 loop is CATRAPATEAFF. The CDR3 nucleotides read TGTGCCACGAGGGCCCCCGCCACTGAAGCTTTCTTT. Full variable domain (outside the CDR3, taken from reference TRBV28 and TRBJ1-1): DVKVTQSSRYLVKRTGEKVFLECVQDMDHENMFWYRQDPGLGLRLIYFSYDVKMKEKGDIPEGYSVSREKKERFSLILESASTNQTSMYLCATRAPATEAFFGQGTRLTVV.

The chain joins TRBV5-1 to TRBJ2-1; TRBD2 matches 14 bases. V shed 4 bases and J 9 bases; nucleotides not matched to a gene: 9. The CDR3 is 16 amino acids. CDR1 and CDR2 (germline): SGHRS, YFSETQ. This CDR3 reads CASSQTGLAGVPEQFF. CDR3 nucleotides: TGCGCCAGCAGCCAAACGGGACTAGCGGGAGTACCTGAGCAGTTCTTC. Full variable domain (missing parts from reference TRBV5-1 and TRBJ2-1): KAGVTQTPRYLIKTRGQQVTLSCSPISGHRSVSWYQQTPGQGLQFLFEYFSETQRNKGNFPGRFSGRQFSNSRSEMNVSTLELGDSALYLCASSQTGLAGVPEQFFGPGTRLTVL.

The chain carries TRBV4-1 and TRBJ2-2; D unresolved. Trimming took 1 base from V and 4 from J, leaving 10 bases between them. This CDR3 is 15 amino acids long. Germline V gives CDR1 MGHRA, CDR2 YSYEKL. Here the CDR3 reads CASSQVGFGTGELFF. The CDR3, as DNA: TGCGCCAGCAGCCAAGTTGGCTTTGGCACCGGGGAGCTGTTTTTT.

V is TRBV29-1 and J is TRBJ2-2; maybe TRBD1 (6 bases). CDR1 and CDR2 (germline): SQVTM, ANQGSEA. V was trimmed by 4 bases and J by 5 bases, leaving 11 bases between them. This CDR3 is 13 amino acids long. CDR3 DNA sequence: TGCAGCGTTGTTCTTAGGGGGACCGGGGAGCTGTTTTTT. This translates into CSVVLRGTGELFF.

J is TRBJ2-2 and V is TRBV5-1; maybe TRBD1 (6 bases). This CDR3 contains 13 residues. Germline loops: CDR1 SGHRS, CDR2 YFSETQ. V shed 3 bases and J shed 7 bases, with 10 bases lying between them. The CDR3 coding sequence is TGCGCCAGCAGCTCCGAGGGGGTCGGGGAGCTGTTTTTT. Amino acids: CASSSEGVGELFF.

This clone was seen only a few times. V usage is TRBV15 and J usage is TRBJ1-2, with 7 bases lining up with TRBD1. With V trimmed by 2 bases and J by 5 bases, 14 bases remained unmatched. Germline CDR1 reads LNHNV; CDR2 reads YYDKDF (reference sequence). This CDR3 is built from 17 residues. CDR3 coding DNA: TGTGCCACCAGCAGATTAAAACAGGGGAGTAGTTGGTATGGCTACACCTTC. Translated, it gives CATSRLKQGSSWYGYTF.

The chain links TRBV6-5 to TRBJ1-4; TRBD1 aligns across 8 bases. The germline gives CDR1 MNHEY, CDR2 SVGAGI. V lost 6 bases and J lost 7; bases outside the gene matches: 10. The CDR3 covers 15 residues. CDR3 amino acids: CASSLQGALTEKLFF. In DNA form, the CDR3 reads TGTGCCAGCAGCCTCCAGGGGGCGCTTACTGAAAAACTGTTTTTT.